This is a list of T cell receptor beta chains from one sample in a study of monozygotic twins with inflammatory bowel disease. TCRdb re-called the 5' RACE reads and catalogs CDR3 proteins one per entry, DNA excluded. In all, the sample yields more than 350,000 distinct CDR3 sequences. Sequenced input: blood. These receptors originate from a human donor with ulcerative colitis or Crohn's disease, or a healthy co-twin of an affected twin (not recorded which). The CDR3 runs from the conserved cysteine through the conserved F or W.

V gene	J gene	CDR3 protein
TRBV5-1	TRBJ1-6	CASRLQGTGSPLHF
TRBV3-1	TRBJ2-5	CASSRRTSGGQETQYF
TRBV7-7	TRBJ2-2	CASSLTTGTVNTGELFF
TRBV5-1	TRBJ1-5	CASSLGPISNQPQHF
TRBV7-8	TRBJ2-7	CASSLAGAREQYF
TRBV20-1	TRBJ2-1	CSALGDSYNEQFF
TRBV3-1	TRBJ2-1	CASSPLLGTSGVGEQFF
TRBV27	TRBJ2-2	CATRRNTGELFF
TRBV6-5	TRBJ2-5	CASSFRQPPGVETQYF
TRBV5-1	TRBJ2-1	CASSLKSSGYNEQFF
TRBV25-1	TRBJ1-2	CASSEHIRSGYTF
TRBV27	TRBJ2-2	CASSTPSGINTGELFF
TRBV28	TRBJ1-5	CASSLLSSFSNQPQHF
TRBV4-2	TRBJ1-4	CASSPWTEEKLFF
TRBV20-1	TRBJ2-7	CSARDFGSSYEQYF
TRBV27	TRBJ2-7	CASSPSGSFSYEQYF
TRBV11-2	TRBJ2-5	CASSDDSYQETQYF
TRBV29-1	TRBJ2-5	CSVLQGFGETQYF
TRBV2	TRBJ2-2	CATRAEVTGELFF
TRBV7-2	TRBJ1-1	CASSFNGINTEAFF
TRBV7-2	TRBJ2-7	CASRRQHPGQLREQYF
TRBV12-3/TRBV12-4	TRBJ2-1	CASASQGGYNEQFF
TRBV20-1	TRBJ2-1	CSARPPTSGIGEQFF
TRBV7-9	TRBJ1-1	CASSLAGDPVMNTEAFF
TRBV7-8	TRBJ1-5	CASSLGLDKPQHF
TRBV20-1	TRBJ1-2	CSARVGTGGSITGYTF
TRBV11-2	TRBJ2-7	CASSSGLAGNLLRARLYF
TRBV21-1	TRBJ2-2	CARSTGTRENTGELFF
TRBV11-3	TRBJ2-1	CASSSLQAGEQFF
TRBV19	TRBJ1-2	CASSRVQGNYGYTF
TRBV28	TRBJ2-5	CASSLSGGLAEETQYF
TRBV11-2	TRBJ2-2	CASTRRQTNTGELFF
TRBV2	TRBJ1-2	CASSEEGQGGYGYTF
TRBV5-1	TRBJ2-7	CASSGRTGGNEQYF
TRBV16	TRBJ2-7	CASSPGLEAYEQYF
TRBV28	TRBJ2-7	CASRKDRGRSYEQYF
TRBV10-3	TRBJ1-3	CAISQSYLSGNTIYF
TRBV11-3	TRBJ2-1	CASSLDSEQFF
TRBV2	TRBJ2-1	CASSEMRGNNEQFF
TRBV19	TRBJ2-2	CASRNRETTGELFF
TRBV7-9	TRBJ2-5	CASSLGDGRQEETQYF
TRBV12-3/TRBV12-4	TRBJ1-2	CASTFGGLYGYTF
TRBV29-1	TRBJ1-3	CSVETGNTIYF
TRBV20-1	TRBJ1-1	CSAKSRGMNTEAFF
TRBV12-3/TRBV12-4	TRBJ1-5	CASSSQGFNQPQHF
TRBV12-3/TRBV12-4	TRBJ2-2	CASSPPPGGELFF
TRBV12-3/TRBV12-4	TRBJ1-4	CASAVGEKLFF
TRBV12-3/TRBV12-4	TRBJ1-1	CASSWVDRENTEAFF
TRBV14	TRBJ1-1	CASSPRDSRLEAFF
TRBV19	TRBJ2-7	CASSTTGTSGGNNEQYF
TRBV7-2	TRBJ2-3	CASSLGLPRADTQYF
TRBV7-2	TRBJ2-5	CASSLAGRGEETQYF
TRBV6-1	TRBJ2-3	CASSRGLAVDTQYF
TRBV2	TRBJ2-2	CASSEQGAPGTGELFF
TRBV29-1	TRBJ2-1	CSAGPNNEQFF
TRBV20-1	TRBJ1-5	CSARATAGDNQPQHF
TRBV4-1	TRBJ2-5	CASSPHGPQETQYF